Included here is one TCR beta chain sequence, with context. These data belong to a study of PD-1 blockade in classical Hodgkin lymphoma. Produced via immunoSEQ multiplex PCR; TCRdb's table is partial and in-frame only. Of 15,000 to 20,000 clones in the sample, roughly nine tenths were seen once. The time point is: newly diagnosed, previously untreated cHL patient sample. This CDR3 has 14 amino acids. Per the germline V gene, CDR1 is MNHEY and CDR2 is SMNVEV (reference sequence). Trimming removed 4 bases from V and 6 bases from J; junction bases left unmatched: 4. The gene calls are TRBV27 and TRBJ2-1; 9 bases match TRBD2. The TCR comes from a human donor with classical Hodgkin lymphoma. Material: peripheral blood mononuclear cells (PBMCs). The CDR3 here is CASSSGLAGNEQFF. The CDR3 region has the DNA TGTGCCAGCAGTTCGGGACTAGCAGGCAATGAGCAGTTCTTC.